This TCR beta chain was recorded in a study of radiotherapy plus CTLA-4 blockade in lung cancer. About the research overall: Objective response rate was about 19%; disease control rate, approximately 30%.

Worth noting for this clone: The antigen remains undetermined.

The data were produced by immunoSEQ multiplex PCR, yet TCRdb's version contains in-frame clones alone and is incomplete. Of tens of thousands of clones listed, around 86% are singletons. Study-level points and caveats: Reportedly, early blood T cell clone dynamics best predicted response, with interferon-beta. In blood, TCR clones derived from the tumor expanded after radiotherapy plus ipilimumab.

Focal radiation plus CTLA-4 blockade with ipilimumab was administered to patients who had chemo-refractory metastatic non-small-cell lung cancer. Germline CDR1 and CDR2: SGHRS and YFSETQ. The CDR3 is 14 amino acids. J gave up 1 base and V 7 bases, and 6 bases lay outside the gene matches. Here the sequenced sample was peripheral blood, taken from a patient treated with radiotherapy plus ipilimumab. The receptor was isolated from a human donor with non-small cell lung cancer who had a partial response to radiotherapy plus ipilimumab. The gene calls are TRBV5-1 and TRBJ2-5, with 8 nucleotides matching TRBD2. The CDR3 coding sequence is TGCGCCAGCTCATTAGCGGGATCCCAAGAGACCCAGTACTTC. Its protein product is CASSLAGSQETQYF.